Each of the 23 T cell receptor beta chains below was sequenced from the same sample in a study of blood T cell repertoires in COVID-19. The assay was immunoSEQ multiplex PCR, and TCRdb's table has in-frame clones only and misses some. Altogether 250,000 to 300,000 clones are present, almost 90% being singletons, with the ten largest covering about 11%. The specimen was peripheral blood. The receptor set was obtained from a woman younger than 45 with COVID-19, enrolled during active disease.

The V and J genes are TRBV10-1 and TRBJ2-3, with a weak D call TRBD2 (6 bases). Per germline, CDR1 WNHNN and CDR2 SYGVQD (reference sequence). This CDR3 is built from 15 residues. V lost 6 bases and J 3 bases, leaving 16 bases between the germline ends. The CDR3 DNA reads TGCGCCAGCAGCCCTGGAGGGAGGAGGACAGATACGCAGTATTTT. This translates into CASSPGGRRTDTQYF.

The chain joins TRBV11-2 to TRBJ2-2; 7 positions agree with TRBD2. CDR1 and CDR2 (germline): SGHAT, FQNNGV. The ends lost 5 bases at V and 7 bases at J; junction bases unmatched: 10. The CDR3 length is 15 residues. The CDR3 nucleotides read TGTGCCAGCAGCCAGACTAGCTTCTCGGTCGGGGAGCTGTTTTTT. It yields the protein CASSQTSFSVGELFF.

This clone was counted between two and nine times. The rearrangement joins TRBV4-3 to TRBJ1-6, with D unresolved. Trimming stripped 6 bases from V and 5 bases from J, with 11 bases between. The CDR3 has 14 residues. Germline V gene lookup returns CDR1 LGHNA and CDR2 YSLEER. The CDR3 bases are TGCGCCAGCAGTCGGCAGCGAAATAATTCACCCCTCCACTTT. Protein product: CASSRQRNNSPLHF.

The CDR3 protein is CASRRLAGGPGADTQYF. The CDR3 DNA reads as TGTGCCAGCAGGCGCCTAGCGGGAGGGCCCGGGGCAGATACGCAGTATTTT. This sequence joins TRBV5-4 and TRBJ2-3, with TRBD2 matching over 12 bases. The CDR3 runs to 17 residues. Germline CDR1 is SGHNT and CDR2 is YYREEE (reference sequence). V lost 5 bases and J lost 4; bases outside the gene matches: 11.

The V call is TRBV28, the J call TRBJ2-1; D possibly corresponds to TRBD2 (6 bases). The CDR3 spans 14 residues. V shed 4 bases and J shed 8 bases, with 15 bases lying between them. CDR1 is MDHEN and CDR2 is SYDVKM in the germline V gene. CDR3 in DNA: TGTGCCAGCAGTTCAGCCGGGACTCTGTATGAGCAGTTCTTC. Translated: CASSSAGTLYEQFF. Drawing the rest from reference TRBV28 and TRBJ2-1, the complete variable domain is DVKVTQSSRYLVKRTGEKVFLECVQDMDHENMFWYRQDPGLGLRLIYFSYDVKMKEKGDIPEGYSVSREKKERFSLILESASTNQTSMYLCASSSAGTLYEQFFGPGTRLTVL.

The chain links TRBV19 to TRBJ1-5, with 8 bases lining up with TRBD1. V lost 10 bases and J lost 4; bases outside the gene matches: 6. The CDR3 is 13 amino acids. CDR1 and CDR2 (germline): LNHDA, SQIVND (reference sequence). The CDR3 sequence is CATKDRENQPQHF. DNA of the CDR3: TGTGCCACCAAGGACAGGGAAAATCAGCCCCAGCATTTT.

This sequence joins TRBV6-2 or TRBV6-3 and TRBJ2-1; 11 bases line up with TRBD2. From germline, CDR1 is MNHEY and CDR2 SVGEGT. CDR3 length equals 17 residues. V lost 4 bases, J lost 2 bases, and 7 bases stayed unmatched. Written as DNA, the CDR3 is TGTGCCAGCAGTTGGCGGACTAGCGGGTTACCCTACAATGAGCAGTTCTTC. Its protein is CASSWRTSGLPYNEQFF.

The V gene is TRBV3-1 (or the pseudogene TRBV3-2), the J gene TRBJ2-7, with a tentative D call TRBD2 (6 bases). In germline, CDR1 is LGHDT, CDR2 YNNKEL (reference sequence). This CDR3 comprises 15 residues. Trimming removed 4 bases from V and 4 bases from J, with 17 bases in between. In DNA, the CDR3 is TGTGCCAGCAGCCCCATTGGAGGGATGGGTTACGAGCAGTACTTC. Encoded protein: CASSPIGGMGYEQYF.

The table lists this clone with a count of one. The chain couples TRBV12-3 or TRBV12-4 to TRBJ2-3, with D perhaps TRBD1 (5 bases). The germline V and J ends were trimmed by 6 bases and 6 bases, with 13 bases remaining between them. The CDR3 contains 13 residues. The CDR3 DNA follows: TGTGCCAGCAGCCGAATAAAGGGGGATACGCAGTATTTT. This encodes CASSRIKGDTQYF.

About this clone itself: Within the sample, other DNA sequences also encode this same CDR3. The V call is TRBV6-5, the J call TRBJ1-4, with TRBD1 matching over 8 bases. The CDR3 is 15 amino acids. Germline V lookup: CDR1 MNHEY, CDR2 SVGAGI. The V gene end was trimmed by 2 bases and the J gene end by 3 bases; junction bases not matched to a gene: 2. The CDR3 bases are TGTGCCAGCAGTTACGGACAGGGTTCTAATGAAAAACTGTTTTTT. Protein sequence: CASSYGQGSNEKLFF.

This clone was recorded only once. This chain's CDR3 is CASSIAGEETQYF. The CDR3 DNA is TGTGCCAGTAGTATAGCGGGGGAAGAGACCCAGTACTTC. The rearrangement uses TRBV19 and TRBJ2-5, with a weak D call TRBD2 (6 bases). Trimming stripped 1 base from V and 3 bases from J, with 6 bases between. The CDR3 is 13 residues long. CDR1 and CDR2 (germline): LNHDA, SQIVND (reference sequence). The complete variable domain, with remaining parts taken from reference TRBV19 and TRBJ2-5, reads DGGITQSPKYLFRKEGQNVTLSCEQNLNHDAMYWYRQDPGQGLRLIYYSQIVNDFQKGDIAEGYSVSREKKESFPLTVTSAQKNPTAFYLCASSIAGEETQYFGPGTRLLVL.

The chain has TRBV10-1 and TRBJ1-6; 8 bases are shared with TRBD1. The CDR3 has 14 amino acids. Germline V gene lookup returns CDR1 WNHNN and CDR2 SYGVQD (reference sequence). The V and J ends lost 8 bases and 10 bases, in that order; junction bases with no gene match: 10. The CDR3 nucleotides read TGCGCCAGCCCCCCGTGGACAGGGCGATCACCCCTCCACTTT. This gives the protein CASPPWTGRSPLHF.

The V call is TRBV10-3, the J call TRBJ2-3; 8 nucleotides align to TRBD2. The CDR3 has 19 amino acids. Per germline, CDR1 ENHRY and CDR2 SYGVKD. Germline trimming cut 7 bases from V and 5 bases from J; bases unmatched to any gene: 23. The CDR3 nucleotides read TGTGCCATCAAGGATTCTAGCGGGTTGGATTACTTAGGGCTAGATACGCAGTATTTT. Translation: CAIKDSSGLDYLGLDTQYF.

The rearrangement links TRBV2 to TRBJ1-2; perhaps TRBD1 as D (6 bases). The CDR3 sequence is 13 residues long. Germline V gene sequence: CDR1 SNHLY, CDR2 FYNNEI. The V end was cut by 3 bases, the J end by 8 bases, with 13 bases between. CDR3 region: CASSDRERGGYTF. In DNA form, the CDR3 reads TGTGCCAGCAGTGATCGCGAAAGGGGGGGCTACACCTTC. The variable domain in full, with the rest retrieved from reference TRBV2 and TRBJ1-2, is EPEVTQTPSHQVTQMGQEVILRCVPISNHLYFYWYRQILGQKVEFLVSFYNNEISEKSEIFDDQFSVERPDGSNFTLKIRSTKLEDSAMYFCASSDRERGGYTFGSGTRLTVV.

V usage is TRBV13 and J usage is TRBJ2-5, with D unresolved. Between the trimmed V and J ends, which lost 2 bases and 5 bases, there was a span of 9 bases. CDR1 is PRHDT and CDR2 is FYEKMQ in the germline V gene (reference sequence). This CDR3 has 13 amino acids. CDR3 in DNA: TGTGCCAGCAGCTTATTCGGCGGTGAGACCCAGTACTTC. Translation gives CASSLFGGETQYF.

CDR3 in amino acids: CASSLLRGRGWETQYF. In DNA, the CDR3 is TGTGCCAGCAGCTTACTTCGCGGCAGGGGATGGGAGACCCAGTACTTC. The chain has TRBV11-2 and TRBJ2-5, with a tentative D call TRBD1 (6 bases). This CDR3 comprises 16 residues. The V gene lost 2 bases and the J gene lost 5 bases, with 18 bases spanning the gap. Germline CDR1 reads SGHAT; CDR2 reads FQNNGV.

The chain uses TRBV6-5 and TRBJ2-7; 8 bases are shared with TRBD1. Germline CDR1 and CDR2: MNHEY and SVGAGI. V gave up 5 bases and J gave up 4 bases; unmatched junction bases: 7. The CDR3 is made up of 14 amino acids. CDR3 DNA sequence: TGTGCCAGCAGTCAGGGGGCTTTAGGATACGAGCAGTACTTC. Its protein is CASSQGALGYEQYF.

CDR3 in amino acids: CASSRGSGLGNEQFF. CDR3 sequence (DNA): TGTGCCAGCTCACGGGGTAGCGGCCTTGGGAATGAGCAGTTCTTC. J is TRBJ2-1 and V is TRBV18, with TRBD2 as a possible D gene (6 bases). Trimming stripped 4 bases from V and 7 bases from J, with 17 bases between. The germline V gene encodes CDR1 KGHSH and CDR2 LQKENI. CDR3 length: 15 residues.

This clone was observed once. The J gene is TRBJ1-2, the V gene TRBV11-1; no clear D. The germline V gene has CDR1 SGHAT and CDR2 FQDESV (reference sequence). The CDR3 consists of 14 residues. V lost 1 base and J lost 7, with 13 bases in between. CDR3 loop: CASSLGAGGSGYTF. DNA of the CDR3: TGTGCCAGCAGCTTAGGGGCAGGAGGATCTGGCTACACCTTC.

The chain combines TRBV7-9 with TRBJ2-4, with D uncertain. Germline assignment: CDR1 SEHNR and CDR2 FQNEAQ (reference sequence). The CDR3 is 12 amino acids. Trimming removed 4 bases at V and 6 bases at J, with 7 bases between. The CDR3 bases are TGTGCCAGCAGCTCACAGAGAAACATTCAGTACTTC. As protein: CASSSQRNIQYF. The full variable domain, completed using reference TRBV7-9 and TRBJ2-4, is DTGVSQNPRHKITKRGQNVTFRCDPISEHNRLYWYRQTLGQGPEFLTYFQNEAQLEKSRLLSDRFSAERPKGSFSTLEIQRTEQGDSAMYLCASSSQRNIQYFGAGTRLSVL.

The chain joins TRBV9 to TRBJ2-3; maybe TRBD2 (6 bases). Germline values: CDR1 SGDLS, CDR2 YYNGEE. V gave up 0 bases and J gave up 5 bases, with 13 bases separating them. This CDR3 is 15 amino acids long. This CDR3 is CASSVENGSGDTQYF. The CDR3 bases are TGTGCCAGCAGCGTAGAAAACGGGAGTGGAGATACGCAGTATTTT.

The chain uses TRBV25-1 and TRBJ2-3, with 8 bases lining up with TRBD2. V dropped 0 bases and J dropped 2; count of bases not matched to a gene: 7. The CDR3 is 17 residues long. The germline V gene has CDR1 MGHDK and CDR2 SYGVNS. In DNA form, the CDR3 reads TGTGCCAGCAGTGAATATCGGATAGCGGGGTCCACAGATACGCAGTATTTT. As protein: CASSEYRIAGSTDTQYF.

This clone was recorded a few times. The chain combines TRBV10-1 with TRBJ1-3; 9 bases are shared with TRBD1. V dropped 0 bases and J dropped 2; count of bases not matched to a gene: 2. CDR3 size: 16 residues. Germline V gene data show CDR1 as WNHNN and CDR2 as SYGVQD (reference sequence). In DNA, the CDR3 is TGCGCCAGCAGTGAGTCTTGGACAGGGGCTGGAAACACCATATATTTT. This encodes CASSESWTGAGNTIYF.